The present TCR beta chain was sequenced within a study of T cells in Graves' hyperthyroidism and ophthalmopathy. Regarding the study as a whole: Within blood appeared most thyroid clonotypes that had expanded above 0.001. It was a median 6.5 months before onset that the model predicted ophthalmopathy.

Regions amplified from RNA transcripts were the TCR beta CDR3 regions. An initial round of RT-PCR targeting the TCR CDR3 relied on the HTBI primer set. TCRdb re-analysed the multiplex PCR reads in MiXCR, keeping a single row per CDR3 protein. The sample includes roughly 290,000 distinct CDR3 sequences, approximately 17% of them seen just once. In its sample, this clonotype was seen many times. Its specificity is unknown. CDR3 size: 14 residues. Germline CDR1 reads SGHRS; CDR2 reads YFSETQ. Trimming took 9 bases from V and 4 from J, leaving 16 bases between them. Investigators excluded patients with uncontrolled infection, other autoimmune disease, pregnancy or lactation.

This receptor was taken from an older woman with Graves' ophthalmopathy. The specimen was blood. The chain is built from TRBV5-1 and TRBJ2-2; the D gene is possibly TRBD1 (5 bases). This CDR3 is CATTDKAGTGELFF. CDR3 coding DNA: TGCGCCACCACGGACAAGGCTGGCACCGGGGAGCTGTTTTTT.